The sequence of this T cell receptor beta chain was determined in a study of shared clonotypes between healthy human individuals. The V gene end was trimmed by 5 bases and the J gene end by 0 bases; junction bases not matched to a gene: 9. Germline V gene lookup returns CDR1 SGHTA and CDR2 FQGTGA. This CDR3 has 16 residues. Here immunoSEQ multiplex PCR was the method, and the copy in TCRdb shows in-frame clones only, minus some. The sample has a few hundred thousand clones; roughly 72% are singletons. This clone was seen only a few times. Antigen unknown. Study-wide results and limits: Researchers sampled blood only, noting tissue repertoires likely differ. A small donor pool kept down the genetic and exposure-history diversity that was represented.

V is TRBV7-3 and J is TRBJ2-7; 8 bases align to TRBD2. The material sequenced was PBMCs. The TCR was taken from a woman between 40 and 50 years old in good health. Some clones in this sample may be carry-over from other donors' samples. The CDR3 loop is CASSPSLAASSYEQYF. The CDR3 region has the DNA TGTGCCAGCAGCCCCTCACTAGCGGCGAGCTCCTACGAGCAGTACTTC.